This T cell receptor beta chain was profiled in a study of blood T cells in healthy people across ages. Germline-derived CDR1 and CDR2 are LGHNA and YSLEER. The CDR3 is made up of 16 amino acids. Study-level points and caveats: As age increased, TCR beta diversity per million T cells fell in a roughly linear fashion. Estimates of total diversity, which came from one million sequenced T cells, were considered to be underestimates.

Primed by a sample-barcoded 5' primer and a J-beta primer mix, a second PCR proceeded for roughly 7 to 12 cycles. Each TCR beta cDNA got a 12-nucleotide random molecular identifier. At least 2.5 million CDR3-containing paired-end reads were obtained per sample. TCRdb redid the calling of the 5' RACE reads with MiXCR, one entry per CDR3 protein. The sample includes 450,000 to 700,000 distinct CDR3 sequences, 27% of them seen just once. With regard to this clonotype: Its antigen is still unknown. One junction end disagrees with the germline gene, perhaps due to a read error.

V is TRBV4-3 and J is TRBJ2-1; D is tentatively TRBD1 or TRBD2 (5 bases each). The receptor's source is a woman between 65 and 79 years old in good health. The specimen was blood. This CDR3 is CASSQEPGTSYNGQFF. CDR3 coding DNA: TGCGCCAGCAGCCAAGAACCGGGGACGTCATACAATGGGCAGTTCTTC.